Below are 25 T cell receptor beta chains sequenced from a single sample in a study of T cells after somatic rescue of genetic block. TCRdb keeps only in-frame clones here, not all; method: immunoSEQ multiplex PCR. The repertoire holds about 70,000 clones, with just over 90% as singletons. Sample: peripheral blood mononuclear cells (PBMCs). The source is a man aged 35-49 years.

The chain uses TRBV30 and TRBJ1-6; 8 bases are a match to TRBD1. Per germline, CDR1 GTSNPN and CDR2 SVGIG (reference sequence). CDR3 size: 15 residues. V was clipped by 6 bases and J by 7 bases; unmatched bases: 11. The CDR3 protein is CACGGQGAKNSPLHF. CDR3 nucleotide sequence: TGTGCCTGTGGCGGCCAGGGGGCGAAAAATTCACCCCTCCACTTT.

This clone was recorded once. The J gene is TRBJ1-3, the V gene TRBV19, with D perhaps TRBD1 (5 bases). The V gene lost 1 base and the J gene lost 0 bases, with 7 bases spanning the gap. Germline loops: CDR1 LNHDA, CDR2 SQIVND (reference sequence). The CDR3 spans 15 residues. Written as DNA, the CDR3 is TGTGCCAGTAGTATAGTTGGGGCCTCTGGAAACACCATATATTTT. Translation gives CASSIVGASGNTIYF.

The CDR3 DNA reads TGTGCCAGCAGTTGGGAATTAGCTATTATAACAGATACGCAGTATTTT. Protein sequence: CASSWELAIITDTQYF. V and J are TRBV28 and TRBJ2-3; no clear D gene. Germline CDR1 MDHEN, CDR2 SYDVKM. V dropped 4 bases and J dropped 3 bases, with 17 bases sitting between them. This CDR3 is 16 amino acids long.

V usage is TRBV5-1 and J usage is TRBJ1-1, with unresolved D. Germline CDR1 SGHRS, CDR2 YFSETQ. The CDR3 is 13 residues long. V gave up 0 bases and J gave up 5 bases, with 8 bases separating them. CDR3 nucleotide sequence: TGCGCCAGCAGCTTGGAGGGTTGGACTGAAGCTTTCTTT. It is translated as CASSLEGWTEAFF.

The gene calls are TRBV2 and TRBJ2-2, with 9 bases fitting TRBD1. The germline CDR1 and CDR2 sequences are SNHLY and FYNNEI. The CDR3 contains 15 residues. V shed 6 bases, J shed 5 bases, and the junction held 7 bases outside the gene matches. The CDR3 nucleotides read TGTGCCAGCAGACCCGGGACAGGGAGAACCGGGGAGCTGTTTTTT. Translated: CASRPGTGRTGELFF.

The CDR3 DNA reads as TGTGCCAGCAGTCGTCCTAGCGGAAACACAGATACGCAGTATTTT. It codes for CASSRPSGNTDTQYF. The rearrangement uses TRBV5-4 and TRBJ2-3; 7 bases are shared with TRBD2. The CDR3 loop spans 15 amino acids. Unmatched junction bases numbered 8, after V lost 5 bases and J lost 2 bases. Germline lookup yields CDR1 SGHNT and CDR2 YYREEE (reference sequence).

This sequence joins TRBV5-4 and TRBJ1-2; D call uncertain. V lost 6 bases and J lost 8, with 2 bases in between. Germline CDR1 is SGHNT and CDR2 is YYREEE (reference sequence). The CDR3 sequence is 8 residues long. CDR3 amino acids: CASKGYTF. The CDR3 DNA is TGTGCCAGCAAAGGCTACACCTTC. Full variable domain (remainder filled in from reference TRBV5-4 and TRBJ1-2): ETGVTQSPTHLIKTRGQQVTLRCSSQSGHNTVSWYQQALGQGPQFIFQYYREEENGRGNFPPRFSGLQFPNYSSELNVNALELDDSALYLCASKGYTFGSGTRLTVV.

V gene TRBV19 combines with J gene TRBJ2-7; no reliable D call. Germline CDR1 LNHDA, CDR2 SQIVND (reference sequence). The CDR3 runs to 14 residues. V dropped 1 base and J dropped 3 bases, with 10 bases sitting between them. The CDR3 is CASSIGPEDYEQYF. The CDR3 DNA sequence: TGTGCCAGTAGTATAGGTCCAGAAGACTACGAGCAGTACTTC.

This chain connects TRBV9 to TRBJ2-7, with unresolved D. The CDR3 is 15 amino acids. Trimming removed 2 bases from V and 1 base from J, with 13 bases in between. Germline-derived CDR1 and CDR2 are SGDLS and YYNGEE. As DNA, the CDR3 is TGTGCCAGCAGCGTGTCGGAGTGGGGATCCTACGAGCAGTACTTC. Translation gives CASSVSEWGSYEQYF.

For the CDR3, the DNA is TGTGCCAGCAGCTCGGGACAGGGTAGGAGGTCACCCCTCCACTTT. Amino acid sequence: CASSSGQGRRSPLHF. The rearrangement links TRBV7-9 to TRBJ1-6; 9 bases match TRBD1. The CDR3 runs 15 residues. The V segment lost 4 bases and the J segment 10 bases; nucleotides outside the gene matches: 8. Per germline, CDR1 SEHNR and CDR2 FQNEAQ (reference sequence).

This chain uses TRBV19 with TRBJ2-7, with a tentative D call TRBD2 (6 bases). Germline V CDR1 and CDR2: LNHDA, SQIVND (reference sequence). The CDR3 has 13 residues. The germline V and J ends were trimmed by 6 bases and 4 bases, with 13 bases remaining between them. The CDR3 DNA reads as TGTGCCAGTAGCTCAGCCGCGGGGTACGAGCAGTACTTC. This codes for CASSSAAGYEQYF.

This clone was recorded only once. This chain joins TRBV11-2 and TRBJ2-3; D uncertain. The germline gives CDR1 SGHAT, CDR2 FQNNGV. Trimming stripped 8 bases from V and 0 bases from J, with 12 bases between. CDR3 length equals 14 residues. The CDR3 protein is CASGADPSTDTQYF. The CDR3 DNA reads as TGTGCCAGCGGCGCGGACCCTAGCACAGATACGCAGTATTTT. Full variable domain (rest looked up from reference TRBV11-2 and TRBJ2-3): EAGVAQSPRYKIIEKRQSVAFWCNPISGHATLYWYQQILGQGPKLLIQFQNNGVVDDSQLPKDRFSAERLKGVDSTLKIQPAKLEDSAVYLCASGADPSTDTQYFGPGTRLTVL.

V usage is TRBV10-3 and J usage is TRBJ2-7, with TRBD2 identical over 8 bases. The CDR3 covers 16 residues. V trimming: 2 bases; J trimming: 2 bases; junction bases outside the gene matches: 8. Germline-derived CDR1 and CDR2 are ENHRY and SYGVKD. The CDR3 DNA reads as TGTGCCATCAGTGAGACCCAGCGGGGGCCGCCCTACGAGCAGTACTTC. It is translated as CAISETQRGPPYEQYF.

The rearrangement links TRBV5-1 to TRBJ1-4; D perhaps matches TRBD1 (5 bases). V was trimmed by 4 bases and J by 8 bases, leaving 21 bases between them. There are 16 residues in the CDR3. In germline, CDR1 is SGHRS, CDR2 YFSETQ. CDR3 nucleotide sequence: TGCGCCAGCAGCGGGACCGGGACCCCGAGAGGGGAAAAACTGTTTTTT. It encodes CASSGTGTPRGEKLFF. The full variable domain, with the rest looked up from reference TRBV5-1 and TRBJ1-4, is KAGVTQTPRYLIKTRGQQVTLSCSPISGHRSVSWYQQTPGQGLQFLFEYFSETQRNKGNFPGRFSGRQFSNSRSEMNVSTLELGDSALYLCASSGTGTPRGEKLFFGSGTQLSVL.

This clone appeared once. The chain recombines TRBV6-1 with TRBJ2-7; 9 nucleotides line up with TRBD1. Per the germline V gene, CDR1 is MNHNS and CDR2 is SASEGT. V lost 5 bases, J lost 2 bases, and 7 bases stayed unmatched. The CDR3 runs 15 residues. DNA for the CDR3: TGTGCCAGCAGTTCCCGGACAGGGGAAACCTACGAGCAGTACTTC. This gives the protein CASSSRTGETYEQYF.

CDR3: CASSPDRASGNTIYF. DNA for the CDR3: TGTGCCAGCAGTCCCGACAGAGCCTCTGGAAACACCATATATTTT. The chain has TRBV2 and TRBJ1-3; the D gene is possibly TRBD1 (5 bases). Looked up from germline, CDR1 is SNHLY and CDR2 is FYNNEI. V shed 5 bases and J shed 0 bases, with 11 bases lying between them. The CDR3 totals 15 residues.

The chain couples TRBV5-4 to TRBJ2-5; 7 bases are shared with TRBD2. The germline CDR1 and CDR2 sequences are SGHNT and YYREEE (reference sequence). CDR3 length: 15 residues. V lost 0 bases and J lost 1; bases outside the gene matches: 3. The chain's CDR3 is CASSLGLAGQETQYF. DNA for the CDR3: TGTGCCAGCAGCTTGGGGTTAGCGGGCCAAGAGACCCAGTACTTC. The whole variable domain, remainder taken from reference TRBV5-4 and TRBJ2-5, is ETGVTQSPTHLIKTRGQQVTLRCSSQSGHNTVSWYQQALGQGPQFIFQYYREEENGRGNFPPRFSGLQFPNYSSELNVNALELDDSALYLCASSLGLAGQETQYFGPGTRLLVL.

This clone was seen only once. This chain links TRBV5-4 with TRBJ2-5, with TRBD2 matching over 9 bases. Trimming at V came to 5 bases and at J to 2 bases, leaving 4 bases not matched to a gene. This CDR3 is built from 14 residues. Germline V gene lookup returns CDR1 SGHNT and CDR2 YYREEE (reference sequence). DNA of the CDR3: TGTGCCAGCAGTCCTAGCGGGGAACAAGAGACCCAGTACTTC. This encodes CASSPSGEQETQYF.

This clone was recorded once. This chain joins TRBV5-6 and TRBJ2-7; no reliable D call. V lost 0 bases and J 2 bases, leaving 9 bases between the germline ends. CDR1 and CDR2 from the germline V gene are SGHDT and YYEEEE. This CDR3 has 14 residues. CDR3 DNA sequence: TGTGCCAGCAGCTTGGGGGCTAATCCCTACGAGCAGTACTTC. Translating gives CASSLGANPYEQYF.

This chain joins TRBV30 and TRBJ1-6; D gene ambiguous. Trimming left V 4 bases short and J 9 bases short, with 10 bases between. CDR3 length: 12 residues. Germline V CDR1 and CDR2: GTSNPN, SVGIG (reference sequence). DNA of the CDR3: TGTGCCTGGACGAGGTCGGCTTCACCCCTCCACTTT. It encodes CAWTRSASPLHF.

The chain links TRBV2 to TRBJ2-7, with no clear D. V shed 3 bases and J shed 6 bases, with 9 bases lying between them. The CDR3 is 12 amino acids. The germline V gene encodes CDR1 SNHLY and CDR2 FYNNEI. In nucleotides, the CDR3 is TGTGCCAGCAGTGATCACCGGCCCGAGCAGTACTTC. It translates to CASSDHRPEQYF. The complete variable domain, with remaining parts taken from reference TRBV2 and TRBJ2-7, reads EPEVTQTPSHQVTQMGQEVILRCVPISNHLYFYWYRQILGQKVEFLVSFYNNEISEKSEIFDDQFSVERPDGSNFTLKIRSTKLEDSAMYFCASSDHRPEQYFGPGTRLTVT.

The rearrangement links TRBV9 to TRBJ1-1; D gene ambiguous. With 0 bases removed from V and 4 bases from J, the gap between germline ends came to 7 bases. The CDR3 contains 13 residues. Per the germline V gene, CDR1 is SGDLS and CDR2 is YYNGEE. The CDR3 DNA reads as TGTGCCAGCAGCGTAGAAGTCCGCACTGAAGCTTTCTTT. Protein product: CASSVEVRTEAFF.

This clone was picked up a small number of times. The DNA for the CDR3 is TGTGCCATCAGCGAAAGACTAGCGGGGTTTGGCAATGAGCAGTTCTTC. Translated: CAISERLAGFGNEQFF. The genes are TRBV10-3 and TRBJ2-1, with 11 bases fitting TRBD2. With V trimmed by 6 bases and J by 6 bases, 10 bases remained unmatched. Germline V lookup: CDR1 ENHRY, CDR2 SYGVKD. This CDR3 is 16 amino acids long.

V usage is TRBV5-1 and J usage is TRBJ2-5; 7 nucleotides agree with TRBD1. The germline CDR1 and CDR2 sequences are SGHRS and YFSETQ. Trimming removed 4 bases from V and 4 bases from J; junction bases left unmatched: 4. The CDR3 covers 13 residues. The CDR3 sequence: CASSGTARETQYF. DNA of the CDR3: TGCGCCAGCAGCGGGACAGCGAGAGAGACCCAGTACTTC. The full variable domain, its missing parts supplied by reference TRBV5-1 and TRBJ2-5, is KAGVTQTPRYLIKTRGQQVTLSCSPISGHRSVSWYQQTPGQGLQFLFEYFSETQRNKGNFPGRFSGRQFSNSRSEMNVSTLELGDSALYLCASSGTARETQYFGPGTRLLVL.

This chain connects TRBV7-6 to TRBJ2-3; D perhaps matches TRBD2 (6 bases). The V end was cut by 5 bases, the J end by 5 bases, with 20 bases between. CDR3 length equals 16 residues. Germline V gene sequence: CDR1 SGHVS, CDR2 FNYEAQ. The CDR3 DNA reads TGTGCCAGCAGCACCAAACCTGGGGGGAGGAAAGATACGCAGTATTTT. As protein: CASSTKPGGRKDTQYF.